One and the same sample provided the 16 T cell receptor beta chains below, sequenced in a study of response to subunit inactivated influenza vaccine. Each CDR3 protein gets one entry after TCRdb re-called the RT-PCR reads with MiXCR. The table shows 500,000 to 600,000 distinct CDR3 sequences, with less than 10% occurring only once. This sample comprised PBMCs from blood, obtained around 25 months after vaccination. These receptor sequences come from a man between 50 and 69 years old who received an inactivated influenza vaccine.

The rearrangement joins TRBV5-1 to TRBJ2-3; 14 bases are a match to TRBD2. The germline CDR1 and CDR2 sequences are SGHRS and YFSETQ. V lost 0 bases to trimming and J lost 2 bases; unmatched junction nucleotides: 8. The CDR3 covers 19 residues. This CDR3 is CASSLGTSGGSSNTDTQYF. The CDR3 nucleotides read TGCGCCAGCAGCTTGGGGACTAGCGGGGGGTCTTCTAACACAGATACGCAGTATTTT.

This clonotype came up a few times. This chain links TRBV3-1 with TRBJ1-6; TRBD1 matches 7 bases. The V segment lost 3 bases and the J segment 7 bases; nucleotides outside the gene matches: 6. The germline V gene encodes CDR1 LGHDT and CDR2 YNNKEL (reference sequence). CDR3 length equals 15 residues. CDR3 coding DNA: TGTGCCAGCAGCCAGGGGACAGTAGGAAATTCACCCCTCCACTTT. Its protein product is CASSQGTVGNSPLHF.

Only a few counts were recorded for this clonotype. The chain has TRBV10-3 and TRBJ2-3, with 7 bases matching TRBD2. The J segment lost 2 bases and the V segment lost 8 bases, leaving 7 bases of the junction unmatched. This CDR3 contains 14 residues. CDR1 and CDR2 (germline): ENHRY, SYGVKD. CDR3 sequence: CAIAQREVTDTQYF. In DNA, the CDR3 is TGTGCCATCGCTCAGCGGGAAGTCACAGATACGCAGTATTTT.

This clonotype was seen many times. The V call is TRBV5-1, the J call TRBJ2-3; D is uncertain. Trimming stripped 4 bases from V and 4 bases from J, with 10 bases between. CDR3 size: 13 residues. The germline CDR1 and CDR2 sequences are SGHRS and YFSETQ. The CDR3 here is CASSTSNPDTQYF. The CDR3 DNA sequence: TGCGCCAGCAGCACATCAAATCCAGATACGCAGTATTTT. The full variable domain, completed using reference TRBV5-1 and TRBJ2-3, is KAGVTQTPRYLIKTRGQQVTLSCSPISGHRSVSWYQQTPGQGLQFLFEYFSETQRNKGNFPGRFSGRQFSNSRSEMNVSTLELGDSALYLCASSTSNPDTQYFGPGTRLTVL.

The V gene is TRBV6-1, the J gene TRBJ1-5, with TRBD1 as a possible D gene (5 bases). The V end lost 2 bases, the J end lost 6 bases, and 20 bases lay between the germline ends. The CDR3 runs 17 residues. Germline assignment: CDR1 MNHNS and CDR2 SASEGT. CDR3 in amino acids: CASSERRRQWGTQPQHF. The CDR3 bases are TGTGCCAGCAGTGAAAGGAGGCGACAGTGGGGTACTCAGCCCCAGCATTTT.

V usage is TRBV30 and J usage is TRBJ2-7; possibly TRBD1 for D (5 bases). The V gene lost 5 bases and the J gene lost 6 bases, with 8 bases spanning the gap. CDR3 length: 10 amino acids. The V gene's germline CDR1 is GTSNPN and CDR2 SVGIG (reference sequence). The CDR3 loop is CAWGHGEQYF. The CDR3 region has the DNA TGTGCCTGGGGACATGGCGAGCAGTACTTC.

This clonotype was detected only a few times. The chain is built from TRBV6-2 or TRBV6-3 and TRBJ1-2; 8 nucleotides agree with TRBD1. Per the germline V gene, CDR1 is MNHEY and CDR2 is SVGEGT. J lost 2 bases, V lost 6 bases, and 2 bases had no gene match. The CDR3 contains 13 residues. CDR3 region: CASRWDRNYGYTF. The CDR3 DNA reads as TGTGCCAGCAGATGGGACAGGAACTATGGCTACACCTTC.

In its sample, this clonotype was seen a few times. V usage is TRBV7-9 and J usage is TRBJ2-7, with no clear D. The CDR3 spans 14 residues. Germline CDR1 SEHNR, CDR2 FQNEAQ (reference sequence). Trimming pared 1 base from V and 3 bases from J, leaving 10 bases between. The CDR3: CASSLELTDYEQYF. CDR3 sequence (DNA): TGTGCCAGCAGCTTAGAGTTGACGGACTACGAGCAGTACTTC.

J is TRBJ1-6 and V is TRBV2; D is possibly TRBD1 (6 bases). The germline CDR1 and CDR2 sequences are SNHLY and FYNNEI. CDR3 size: 15 residues. With 7 bases removed from V and 5 bases from J, the gap between germline ends came to 15 bases. The CDR3 loop reads CASKAQRGNNSPLHF. CDR3 sequence (DNA): TGTGCCAGCAAAGCCCAGAGGGGGAATAATTCACCCCTCCACTTT.

The J gene is TRBJ2-6, the V gene TRBV20-1; D remains ambiguous. The CDR3 spans 15 residues. V was pared by 3 bases and J by 3 bases, with 12 bases between. Germline V gives CDR1 DFQATT, CDR2 SNEGSKA (reference sequence). For the CDR3, the DNA is TGCAGTGCTAGGCCCCAACCTCTTGGGGCCAACGTCCTGACTTTC. This codes for CSARPQPLGANVLTF.

This clonotype was observed a handful of times. The rearrangement links TRBV20-1 to TRBJ2-5, with TRBD2 identical over 7 bases. The trim removed 0 bases at V and 5 bases at J, leaving 6 bases unmatched. CDR1 DFQATT and CDR2 SNEGSKA come from the germline V gene (reference sequence). This CDR3 spans 14 amino acids. The CDR3 loop reads CSARDYGGGETQYF. CDR3 bases: TGCAGTGCTAGAGATTACGGGGGAGGGGAGACCCAGTACTTC.

This chain links TRBV7-8 with TRBJ1-3; 7 nucleotides agree with TRBD1. With V trimmed by 5 bases and J by 3 bases, 4 bases remained unmatched. This CDR3 has 14 residues. Germline V gives CDR1 SGHVS, CDR2 FQNEAQ. The CDR3 DNA reads as TGTGCCAGCAGCGTACAGGGGTTTGGAAACACCATATATTTT. This sequence encodes CASSVQGFGNTIYF.

Only a few counts were recorded for this clonotype. This chain links TRBV7-9 with TRBJ2-7, with D uncertain. The ends were cut back, 4 bases at V and 3 bases at J, with 7 bases in the middle. This CDR3 spans 12 amino acids. In germline, CDR1 is SEHNR, CDR2 FQNEAQ (reference sequence). The DNA of the CDR3 is TGTGCCAGCAGCTCGAACTTCTACGAGCAGTACTTC. Its protein is CASSSNFYEQYF.

This clonotype was picked up many times. The chain joins TRBV6-2 or TRBV6-3 to TRBJ1-3; 7 positions agree with TRBD1. V lost 6 bases, J lost 0 bases, and 23 bases stayed unmatched. The length of the CDR3 is 21 residues. The germline CDR1 and CDR2 sequences are MNHEY and SVGEGT. In DNA, the CDR3 is TGTGCCAGCAGGCCGACAGGGCTGAAGCTCTGGAAACAGCGCTCTGGAAACACCATATATTTT. Residues: CASRPTGLKLWKQRSGNTIYF.

The V call is TRBV7-9, the J call TRBJ1-4, with TRBD1 as a possible D gene (6 bases). Trimming took off 5 bases at V and 3 bases at J, with 16 bases between the two ends. This CDR3 comprises 16 residues. Germline CDR1 reads SEHNR; CDR2 reads FQNEAQ (reference sequence). CDR3 protein: CASSPETGWANEKLFF. For the CDR3, the DNA is TGTGCCAGCAGCCCAGAAACAGGGTGGGCTAATGAAAAACTGTTTTTT.

The sample holds a few counts of this clonotype. The genes are TRBV5-4 and TRBJ2-6; 9 nucleotides align to TRBD1. The CDR3 has 15 residues. With V trimmed by 9 bases and J by 3 bases, 7 bases remained unmatched. In germline, CDR1 is SGHNT, CDR2 YYREEE (reference sequence). This chain's CDR3 is CATKTGGSGANVLTF. In nucleotides, the CDR3 is TGTGCCACGAAAACAGGGGGCAGTGGGGCCAACGTCCTGACTTTC.